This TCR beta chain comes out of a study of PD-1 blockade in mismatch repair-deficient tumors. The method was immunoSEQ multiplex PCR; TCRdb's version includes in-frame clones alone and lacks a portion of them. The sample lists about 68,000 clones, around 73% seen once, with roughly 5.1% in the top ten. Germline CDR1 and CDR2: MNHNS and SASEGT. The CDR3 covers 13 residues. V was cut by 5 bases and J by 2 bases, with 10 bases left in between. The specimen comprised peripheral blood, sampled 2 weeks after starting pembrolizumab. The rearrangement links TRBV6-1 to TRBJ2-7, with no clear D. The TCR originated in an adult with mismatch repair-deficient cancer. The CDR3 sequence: CASSLDGPYEQYF. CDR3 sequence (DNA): TGTGCCAGCAGTCTGGACGGTCCCTACGAGCAGTACTTC.